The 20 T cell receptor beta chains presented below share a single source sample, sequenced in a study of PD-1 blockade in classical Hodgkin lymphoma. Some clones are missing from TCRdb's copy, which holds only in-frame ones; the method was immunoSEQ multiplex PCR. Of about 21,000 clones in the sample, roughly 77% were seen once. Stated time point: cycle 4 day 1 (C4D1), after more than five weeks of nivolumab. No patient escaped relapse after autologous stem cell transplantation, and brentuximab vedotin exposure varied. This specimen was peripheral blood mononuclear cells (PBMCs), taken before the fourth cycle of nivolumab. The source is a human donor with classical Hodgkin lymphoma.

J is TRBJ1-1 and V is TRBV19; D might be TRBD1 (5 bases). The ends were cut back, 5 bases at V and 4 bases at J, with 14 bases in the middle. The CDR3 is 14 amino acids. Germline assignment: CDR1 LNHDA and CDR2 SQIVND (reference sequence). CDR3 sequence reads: CASSYLGGGTEAFF. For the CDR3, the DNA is TGTGCCAGTAGTTATTTGGGGGGAGGCACTGAAGCTTTCTTT.

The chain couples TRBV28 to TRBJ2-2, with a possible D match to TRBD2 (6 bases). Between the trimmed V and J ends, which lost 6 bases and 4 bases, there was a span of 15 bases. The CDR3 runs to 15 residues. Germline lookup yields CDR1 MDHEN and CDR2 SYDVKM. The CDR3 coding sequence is TGTGCCAGCAGGAGTTGGAGGGGCGGCACCGGGGAGCTGTTTTTT. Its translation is CASRSWRGGTGELFF.

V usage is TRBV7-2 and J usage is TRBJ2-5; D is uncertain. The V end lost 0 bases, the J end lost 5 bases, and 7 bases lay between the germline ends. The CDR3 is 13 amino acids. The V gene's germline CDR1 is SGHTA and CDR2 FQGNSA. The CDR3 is CASSLALGETQYF. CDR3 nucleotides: TGTGCCAGCAGCTTAGCGTTGGGGGAGACCCAGTACTTC.

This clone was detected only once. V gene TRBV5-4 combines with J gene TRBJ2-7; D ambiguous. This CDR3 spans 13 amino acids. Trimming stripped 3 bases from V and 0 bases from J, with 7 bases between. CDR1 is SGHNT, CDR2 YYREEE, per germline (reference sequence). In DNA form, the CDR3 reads TGTGCCAGCAGCTCCACGAGCTCCTACGAGCAGTACTTC. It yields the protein CASSSTSSYEQYF. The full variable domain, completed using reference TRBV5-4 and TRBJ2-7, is ETGVTQSPTHLIKTRGQQVTLRCSSQSGHNTVSWYQQALGQGPQFIFQYYREEENGRGNFPPRFSGLQFPNYSSELNVNALELDDSALYLCASSSTSSYEQYFGPGTRLTVT.

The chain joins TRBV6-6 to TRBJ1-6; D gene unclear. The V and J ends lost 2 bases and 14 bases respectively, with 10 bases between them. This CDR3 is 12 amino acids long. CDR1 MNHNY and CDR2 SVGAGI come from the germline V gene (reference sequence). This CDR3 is CASSYEGASLHF. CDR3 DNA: TGTGCCAGCAGTTACGAGGGTGCGTCCCTCCACTTT.

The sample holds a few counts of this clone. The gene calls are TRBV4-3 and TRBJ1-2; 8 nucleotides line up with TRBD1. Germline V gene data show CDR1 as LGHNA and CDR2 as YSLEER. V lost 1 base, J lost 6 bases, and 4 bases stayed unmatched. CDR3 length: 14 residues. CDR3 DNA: TGCGCCAGCAGCCAAGGACAGGGGTTCGATGGCTACACCTTC. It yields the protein CASSQGQGFDGYTF.

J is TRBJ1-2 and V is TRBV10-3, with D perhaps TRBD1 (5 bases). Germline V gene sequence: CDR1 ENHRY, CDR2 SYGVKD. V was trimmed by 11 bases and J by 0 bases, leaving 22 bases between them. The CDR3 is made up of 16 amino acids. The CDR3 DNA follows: TGTGCCTCAATGGGAACAGCAAGGGGCTCTAACTATGGCTACACCTTC. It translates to CASMGTARGSNYGYTF.

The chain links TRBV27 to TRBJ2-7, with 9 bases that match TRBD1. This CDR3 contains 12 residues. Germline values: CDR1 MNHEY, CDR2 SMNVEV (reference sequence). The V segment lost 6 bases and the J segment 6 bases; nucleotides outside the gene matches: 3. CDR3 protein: CASSLQGAEQYF. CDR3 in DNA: TGTGCCAGCAGCTTACAGGGGGCCGAGCAGTACTTC.

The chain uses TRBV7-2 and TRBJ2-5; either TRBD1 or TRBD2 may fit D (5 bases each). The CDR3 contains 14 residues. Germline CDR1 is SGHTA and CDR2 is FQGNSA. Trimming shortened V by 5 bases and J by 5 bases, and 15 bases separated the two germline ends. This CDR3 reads CASSGVGGRETQYF. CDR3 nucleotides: TGTGCCAGCAGCGGGGTTGGGGGTAGGGAGACCCAGTACTTC.

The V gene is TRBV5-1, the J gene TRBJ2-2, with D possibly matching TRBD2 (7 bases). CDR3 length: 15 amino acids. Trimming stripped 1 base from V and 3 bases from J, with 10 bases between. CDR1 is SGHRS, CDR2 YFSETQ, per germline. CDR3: CASSLWGGDTGELFF. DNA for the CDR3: TGCGCCAGCAGCTTGTGGGGGGGCGACACCGGGGAGCTGTTTTTT.

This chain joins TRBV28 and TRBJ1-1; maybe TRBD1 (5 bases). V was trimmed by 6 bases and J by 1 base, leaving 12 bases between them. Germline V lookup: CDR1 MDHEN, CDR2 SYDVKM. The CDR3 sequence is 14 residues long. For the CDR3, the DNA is TGTGCCAGCAGCCCTCGGGGGGGGAACACTGAAGCTTTCTTT. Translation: CASSPRGGNTEAFF.

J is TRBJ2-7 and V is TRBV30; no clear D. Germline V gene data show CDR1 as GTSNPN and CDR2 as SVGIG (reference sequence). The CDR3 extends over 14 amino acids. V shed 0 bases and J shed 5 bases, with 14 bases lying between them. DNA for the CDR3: TGTGCCTGGAGTGTACAATTCGGCTCACACGAGCAGTACTTC. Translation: CAWSVQFGSHEQYF.

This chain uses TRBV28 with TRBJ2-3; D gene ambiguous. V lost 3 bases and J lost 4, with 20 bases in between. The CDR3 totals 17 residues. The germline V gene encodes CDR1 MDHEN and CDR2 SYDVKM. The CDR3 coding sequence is TGTGCCAGCAGTTTTAATGCACGGATTCGGATCGCAGATACGCAGTATTTT. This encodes CASSFNARIRIADTQYF.

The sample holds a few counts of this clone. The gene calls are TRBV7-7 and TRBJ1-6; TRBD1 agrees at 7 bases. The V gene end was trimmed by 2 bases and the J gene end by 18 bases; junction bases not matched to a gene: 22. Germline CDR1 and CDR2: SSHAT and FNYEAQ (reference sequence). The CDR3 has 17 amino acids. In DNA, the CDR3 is TGTGCCAGCAGCTTACGGCGGGACAAAGACAGGGTTGAGGGGGCCCACTTT. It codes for CASSLRRDKDRVEGAHF.

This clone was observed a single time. The CDR3 DNA sequence: TGTGCCAGCACCCAGATGGGGGGACCGATTGGCTACACCTTC. It encodes CASTQMGGPIGYTF. The chain joins TRBV6-6 to TRBJ1-2; a weak D match, TRBD1 (5 bases). V lost 7 bases and J lost 7, with 19 bases in between. CDR3 length: 14 amino acids. Germline CDR1 is MNHNY and CDR2 is SVGAGI (reference sequence).

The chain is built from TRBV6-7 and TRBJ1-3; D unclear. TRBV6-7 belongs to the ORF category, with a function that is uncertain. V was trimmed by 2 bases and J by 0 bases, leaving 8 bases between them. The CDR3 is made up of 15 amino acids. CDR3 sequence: CASSYEYSSGNTIYF. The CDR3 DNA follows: TGTGCCAGCAGTTACGAGTACAGCTCTGGAAACACCATATATTTT.

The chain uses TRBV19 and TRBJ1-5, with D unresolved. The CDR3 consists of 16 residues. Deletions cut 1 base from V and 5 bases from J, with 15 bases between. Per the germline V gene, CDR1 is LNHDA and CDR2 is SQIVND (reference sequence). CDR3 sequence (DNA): TGTGCCAGTAGTATAGGAGGCAGGCTTGGGTATCAGCCCCAGCATTTT. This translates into CASSIGGRLGYQPQHF.

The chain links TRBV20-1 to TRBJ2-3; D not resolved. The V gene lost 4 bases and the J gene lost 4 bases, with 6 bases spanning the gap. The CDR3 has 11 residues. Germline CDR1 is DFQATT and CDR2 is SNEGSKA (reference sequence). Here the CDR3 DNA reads TGCAGTGCTAATGTGGCAGATACGCAGTATTTT. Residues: CSANVADTQYF.

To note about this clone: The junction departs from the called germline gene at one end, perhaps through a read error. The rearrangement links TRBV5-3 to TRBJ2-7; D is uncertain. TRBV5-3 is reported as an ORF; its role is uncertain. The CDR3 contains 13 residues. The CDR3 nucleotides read TGTGCCAGCAGCTTGGAAGATGCCTACGAGCAGTACTTC. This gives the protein CASSLEDAYEQYF.

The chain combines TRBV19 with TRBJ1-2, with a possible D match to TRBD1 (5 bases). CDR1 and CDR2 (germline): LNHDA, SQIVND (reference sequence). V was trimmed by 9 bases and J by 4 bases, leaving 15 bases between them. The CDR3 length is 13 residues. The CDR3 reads CASNPGPVYGYTF. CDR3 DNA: TGTGCCAGCAACCCGGGACCTGTCTATGGCTACACCTTC. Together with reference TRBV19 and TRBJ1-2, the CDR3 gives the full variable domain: DGGITQSPKYLFRKEGQNVTLSCEQNLNHDAMYWYRQDPGQGLRLIYYSQIVNDFQKGDIAEGYSVSREKKESFPLTVTSAQKNPTAFYLCASNPGPVYGYTFGSGTRLTVV.